This entry lists 27 T cell receptor beta chains sequenced from one sample in a study of neurological immune-mediated disorders. Via MiXCR, TCRdb re-called the 5' RACE reads, giving one row per CDR3 protein. The sample consists of 64,000 or so distinct CDR3 sequences, roughly a tenth of them appearing once. Regarding time point: longitudinal time-point 1 (baseline). The sample comprised PBMCs. All receptors come from a man under 40 in good health.

This clonotype was counted ten times or more. The chain has TRBV24-1 and TRBJ2-3, with D perhaps TRBD1 (5 bases). Trimming cost V 9 bases and J 9 bases, with 12 bases left between them. The CDR3 spans 11 residues. Germline assignment: CDR1 KGHDR and CDR2 SFDVKD. The CDR3 coding sequence is TGTGCCACCGGCCAGGGTTCCACGCAGTATTTT. Translated: CATGQGSTQYF.

This clonotype was seen at least ten times. The gene calls are TRBV27 and TRBJ2-3; a weak D match, TRBD2 (5 bases). The V end lost 8 bases, the J end lost 5 bases, and 20 bases lay between the germline ends. Germline CDR1 reads MNHEY; CDR2 reads SMNVEV (reference sequence). There are 15 residues in the CDR3. The CDR3 sequence: CASSLPGVKIDTQYF. In nucleotides, the CDR3 is TGTGCCAGCTCCCTTCCCGGGGTGAAGATAGATACGCAGTATTTT.

Comments on this clonotype: Being one base from a much bigger clone, this may be a read error. J is TRBJ2-7 and V is TRBV18; 10 positions agree with TRBD1. The CDR3 totals 14 residues. The germline gives CDR1 KGHSH, CDR2 LQKENI. The CDR3 DNA reads TGTGCCAGCACCCGACAGGGGGCAATAAACGAGCGGTACTTC. Translated: CASTRQGAINERYF.

This clonotype was seen a handful of times. The chain is built from TRBV27 and TRBJ2-1, with no clear D. This CDR3 comprises 12 residues. V was shortened by 5 bases and J by 10 bases, with 12 bases between the two germline ends. CDR1 MNHEY and CDR2 SMNVEV come from the germline V gene (reference sequence). Here the CDR3 DNA reads TGTGCCAGCAGTCCGGGTTCGGGCGAGCAGTTCTTC. This encodes CASSPGSGEQFF.

This clonotype was recorded many times. This chain links TRBV28 with TRBJ1-1; tentative D call: TRBD1 (5 bases). Germline-derived CDR1 and CDR2 are MDHEN and SYDVKM. The CDR3 totals 15 residues. V dropped 3 bases and J dropped 0 bases, with 11 bases sitting between them. In DNA, the CDR3 is TGTGCCAGCAGTTTGGTTAGGGGACTGAACACTGAAGCTTTCTTT. This encodes CASSLVRGLNTEAFF. Together with reference TRBV28 and TRBJ1-1, the CDR3 gives the full variable domain: DVKVTQSSRYLVKRTGEKVFLECVQDMDHENMFWYRQDPGLGLRLIYFSYDVKMKEKGDIPEGYSVSREKKERFSLILESASTNQTSMYLCASSLVRGLNTEAFFGQGTRLTVV.

The chain has TRBV20-1 and TRBJ2-3; either TRBD1 or TRBD2 may fit D (5 bases each). Germline-derived CDR1 and CDR2 are DFQATT and SNEGSKA (reference sequence). V was trimmed by 6 bases and J by 3 bases, leaving 19 bases between them. This CDR3 has 15 amino acids. The DNA of the CDR3 is TGCAGTGCCAGAACCCCGGGACGAATAACAGATACGCAGTATTTT. Its translation is CSARTPGRITDTQYF.

Many counts were recorded for this clonotype. The V and J genes are TRBV19 and TRBJ1-5; perhaps TRBD1 as D (6 bases). CDR1 LNHDA and CDR2 SQIVND come from the germline V gene (reference sequence). V lost 9 bases and J 0 bases, leaving 15 bases between the germline ends. The CDR3 is 15 amino acids. The CDR3 nucleotides are TGTGCCAGCCTCGATCAGGGGTATAGCAATCAGCCCCAGCATTTT. This sequence encodes CASLDQGYSNQPQHF.

In this sample, this clonotype turned up many times. V gene TRBV6-5 combines with J gene TRBJ2-5; D not resolved. With 2 bases removed from V and 2 bases from J, the gap between germline ends came to 12 bases. Germline CDR1 and CDR2: MNHEY and SVGAGI. This CDR3 is 15 amino acids long. The CDR3 nucleotides read TGTGCCAGCAGTTACAGAGGCCTTCAGCAAGAGACCCAGTACTTC. Protein sequence: CASSYRGLQQETQYF.

Regarding this clonotype: Mismatch with germline at one junction end may stem from a read error. V usage is TRBV20-1 and J usage is TRBJ1-1; TRBD1 aligns across 9 bases. CDR1 is DFQATT, CDR2 SNEGSKA, per germline (reference sequence). This CDR3 has 14 residues. DNA of the CDR3: TGCGGTGCTAGAGGGGGGACAGGGATTGTTGAAGCTTTCTTT. This translates into CGARGGTGIVEAFF.

This clonotype was observed many times. J is TRBJ2-7 and V is TRBV27; the match to TRBD2 covers 9 bases. Trimming removed 4 bases from V and 1 base from J; junction bases left unmatched: 5. This CDR3 comprises 15 residues. Germline V gives CDR1 MNHEY, CDR2 SMNVEV (reference sequence). The CDR3 is CASSSGTSRSYEQYF. DNA of the CDR3: TGTGCCAGCAGTTCCGGGACTAGCCGTTCCTACGAGCAGTACTTC.

This clonotype appeared many times. The chain links TRBV5-1 to TRBJ2-7; the D gene is possibly TRBD1 (5 bases). This CDR3 has 12 residues. Trimming left V 4 bases short and J 4 bases short, with 9 bases between. CDR1 SGHRS and CDR2 YFSETQ come from the germline V gene. CDR3 amino acids: CASSHDSYEQYF. The CDR3 DNA is TGCGCCAGCAGCCACGACAGTTACGAGCAGTACTTC.

The chain recombines TRBV5-5 with TRBJ2-7, with D hard to call. V was trimmed by 0 bases and J by 2 bases, leaving 9 bases between them. Germline V CDR1 and CDR2: SGHKS, YYEKEE (reference sequence). The length of the CDR3 is 14 residues. CDR3 loop: CASSLDPGAYEQYF. Written as DNA, the CDR3 is TGTGCCAGCAGCTTGGATCCTGGGGCCTACGAGCAGTACTTC.

The V and J genes are TRBV19 and TRBJ2-1; the D gene is possibly TRBD2 (5 bases). V gave up 4 bases and J gave up 6 bases, with 16 bases separating them. The CDR3 is 15 amino acids. Germline values: CDR1 LNHDA, CDR2 SQIVND (reference sequence). DNA for the CDR3: TGTGCCAGTAGTACCGCGGCGTTCGCGGGCAATGAGCAGTTCTTC. Encoded protein: CASSTAAFAGNEQFF.

This clonotype showed up many times. The chain combines TRBV5-1 with TRBJ2-7; no clear D. This CDR3 is built from 16 residues. Germline lookup yields CDR1 SGHRS and CDR2 YFSETQ. V was trimmed by 0 bases and J by 0 bases, leaving 13 bases between them. The CDR3 DNA reads TGCGCCAGCAGCTTGGGGCCTGGCAGTTCCTCCTACGAGCAGTACTTC. Its translation is CASSLGPGSSSYEQYF.

This clonotype was counted at least ten times. The V call is TRBV15, the J call TRBJ2-2; D possibly matches TRBD1 or TRBD2 (5 bases each). The germline V and J ends were trimmed by 1 base and 6 bases, with 15 bases remaining between them. CDR3 length: 16 amino acids. In germline, CDR1 is LNHNV, CDR2 YYDKDF (reference sequence). The CDR3 coding sequence is TGTGCCACCAGCAGAGTCGGGGACCCGGGCGCCGGGGAGCTGTTTTTT. This translates into CATSRVGDPGAGELFF.

The chain links TRBV5-5 to TRBJ2-3, with D tentatively TRBD2 (5 bases). The CDR3 totals 14 residues. Germline V lookup: CDR1 SGHKS, CDR2 YYEKEE (reference sequence). V lost 4 bases and J 1 base, leaving 10 bases between the germline ends. The CDR3 sequence is CASSPEVGTDTQYF. Here the CDR3 DNA reads TGTGCCAGCAGCCCGGAGGTGGGCACAGATACGCAGTATTTT.

In this sample, this clonotype turned up a few times. This rearrangement joins TRBV28 to TRBJ1-1; weak D call: TRBD1 (5 bases). The CDR3 covers 14 residues. Trimming cost V 5 bases and J 4 bases, with 14 bases left between them. The V gene's germline CDR1 is MDHEN and CDR2 SYDVKM. The CDR3 spells CASSPLQGATEAFF. CDR3 sequence (DNA): TGTGCCAGCAGTCCACTCCAGGGTGCCACTGAAGCTTTCTTT.

Concerning this clonotype: Just one base apart from a much larger clone, this may be a read error. This chain joins TRBV28 and TRBJ2-2; D may be TRBD2 (7 bases). The CDR3 consists of 15 residues. CDR1 MDHEN and CDR2 SYDVKM come from the germline V gene. The V and J ends lost 7 bases and 2 bases respectively, with 14 bases between them. The CDR3 nucleotides read TGTGCCAGCACCTCGGGGGGCATAAACACCGGGGAGCTGTTTTTT. Translation gives CASTSGGINTGELFF.

This clonotype has a handful of counts. The CDR3 protein is CASSSRGGYGYTF. In nucleotides, the CDR3 is TGTGCCAGCAGCAGCAGGGGTGGCTATGGCTACACCTTC. The chain carries TRBV7-9 and TRBJ1-2, with D possibly being TRBD1 (6 bases). Germline CDR1 is SEHNR and CDR2 is FQNEAQ (reference sequence). This CDR3 region has 13 residues. The V end was cut by 5 bases, the J end by 4 bases, with 11 bases between.

This clonotype was seen repeatedly, ten times or more. J is TRBJ1-1 and V is TRBV3-1, with TRBD1 identical over 8 bases. In germline, CDR1 is LGHDT, CDR2 YNNKEL (reference sequence). The CDR3 totals 17 residues. After removal of 1 base from V and 0 bases from J, the junction contained 7 bases not matched to a gene. CDR3 sequence reads: CASSQGSGGGMNTEAFF. CDR3 sequence (DNA): TGTGCCAGCAGCCAAGGTTCAGGGGGCGGGATGAACACTGAAGCTTTCTTT.

Ten or more counts support this clonotype. This rearrangement joins TRBV28 to TRBJ2-1; 7 nucleotides align to TRBD2. Per the germline V gene, CDR1 is MDHEN and CDR2 is SYDVKM. This CDR3 has 16 residues. Trimming cost V 4 bases and J 5 bases; bases outside gene matches: 11. The CDR3 loop reads CASSYIPGRGHNEQFF. CDR3 DNA sequence: TGTGCCAGCAGTTATATCCCGGGGAGGGGTCACAATGAGCAGTTCTTC. Together with reference TRBV28 and TRBJ2-1, the CDR3 gives the full variable domain: DVKVTQSSRYLVKRTGEKVFLECVQDMDHENMFWYRQDPGLGLRLIYFSYDVKMKEKGDIPEGYSVSREKKERFSLILESASTNQTSMYLCASSYIPGRGHNEQFFGPGTRLTVL.

This clonotype occurred many times. This chain connects TRBV29-1 to TRBJ1-1; D is unresolved. The V end lost 6 bases, the J end lost 4 bases, and 12 bases lay between the germline ends. Germline CDR1 is SQVTM and CDR2 is ANQGSEA. This CDR3 spans 12 amino acids. The DNA for the CDR3 is TGCAGCGTGAGCCCCCGGGGCACTGAAGCTTTCTTT. Translation gives CSVSPRGTEAFF. The full variable domain, with the rest looked up from reference TRBV29-1 and TRBJ1-1, is SAVISQKPSRDICQRGTSLTIQCQVDSQVTMMFWYRQQPGQSLTLIATANQGSEATYESGFVIDKFPISRPNLTFSTLTVSNMSPEDSSIYLCSVSPRGTEAFFGQGTRLTVV.

The chain links TRBV12-3 or TRBV12-4 to TRBJ2-3, with 10 positions matching TRBD1. With V trimmed by 4 bases and J by 2 bases, 6 bases remained unmatched. The CDR3 is 16 residues long. Written as DNA, the CDR3 is TGTGCCAGCAGTTCGTACGGGACAGGGGCCACAGATACGCAGTATTTT. Its protein is CASSSYGTGATDTQYF.

In the case of this clonotype: This may come from a read error, since a much larger clone is one base off. The chain uses TRBV6-1 and TRBJ2-4; D call uncertain. Trimming took off 4 bases at V and 0 bases at J, with 10 bases between the two ends. CDR1 MNHNS and CDR2 SASEGT come from the germline V gene. This CDR3 is built from 15 residues. The CDR3 spells CASSGASLAKNIQYF. For the CDR3, the DNA is TGTGCCAGCAGTGGAGCAAGTCTAGCCAAAAACATTCAGTACTTC.

This clonotype was detected many times. V is TRBV28 and J is TRBJ2-3; TRBD2 matches at 9 bases. This CDR3 has 16 residues. The V and J ends lost 5 bases and 1 base, in that order; junction bases with no gene match: 7. Germline CDR1 MDHEN, CDR2 SYDVKM. CDR3 DNA sequence: TGTGCCAGCAGTCCCCTAGCGGGAAGGGGCACAGATACGCAGTATTTT. It translates to CASSPLAGRGTDTQYF.

This clonotype was seen at least ten times. The CDR3 bases are TGCAGCGTTGAGACGGTGGGTGTTGAAGCTTTCTTT. Residues: CSVETVGVEAFF. The V gene is TRBV29-1, the J gene TRBJ1-1; unclear D gene. The CDR3 runs 12 residues. V was trimmed by 3 bases and J by 7 bases, leaving 12 bases between them. The germline V gene has CDR1 SQVTM and CDR2 ANQGSEA. The variable domain in full, with the rest retrieved from reference TRBV29-1 and TRBJ1-1, is SAVISQKPSRDICQRGTSLTIQCQVDSQVTMMFWYRQQPGQSLTLIATANQGSEATYESGFVIDKFPISRPNLTFSTLTVSNMSPEDSSIYLCSVETVGVEAFFGQGTRLTVV.

In this sample, this clonotype turned up a few times. The chain combines TRBV5-1 with TRBJ2-1; 7 bases line up with TRBD1. This CDR3 region has 15 residues. Germline values: CDR1 SGHRS, CDR2 YFSETQ. V dropped 0 bases and J dropped 3; count of bases not matched to a gene: 3. The CDR3, as DNA: TGCGCCAGCAGCTTGGTCAGGGGGAACTACAATGAGCAGTTCTTC. Translating gives CASSLVRGNYNEQFF.